This T cell receptor beta chain was sequenced during a study of blood T cell repertoires in COVID-19. Study processing details: For nucleated cells, counts were estimated from reference gene primer amplification. TCRdb's table, derived via immunoSEQ multiplex PCR, lists solely in-frame clones and lacks some. That table supplies the V and J calls and clone size; D and trimming were determined from the DNA. The table lists roughly 99,000 clones, 70% to 90% of them singletons. This CDR3 region has 15 residues. V lost 3 bases, J lost 5 bases, and 8 bases stayed unmatched. Germline CDR1 is MDHEN and CDR2 is SYDVKM.

This TCR derives from a man in his fifties or sixties with COVID-19, enrolled during active disease. This sequence joins TRBV28 and TRBJ1-1, with TRBD1 matching 8 bases. The sample comprised peripheral blood. CDR3 bases: TGTGCCAGCAGTTTGCCCGGGACAGGAGGTACTGAAGCTTTCTTT. It is translated as CASSLPGTGGTEAFF.